These T cell receptor beta chains were read from a single sample in a study of shared clonotypes between healthy human individuals. TCRdb's table, derived via immunoSEQ multiplex PCR, lists solely in-frame clones and lacks some. The sample lists some 2.4 million clones; more than 85% were seen once. Specimen: naive CD4+ T cells from PBMCs. Receptor source: a man aged 18-30 years in good health. Some clones in this sample may be carry-over from other donors' samples. Each CDR3 is given with its conserved first and last residue. Fields, in order: clone size, D gene, V gene, J gene, CDR3 DNA, CDR3 protein. A D gene is named only where the DNA matches it firmly. Size tells how often a clone was seen (once, few, many) or the class of an expanded clone, and some rows leave it out.

size: NA
D: NA
V: TRBV5-1
J: TRBJ2-1
DNA: TGCGCCAGCAGCTTGTCGGCAGCCGGAGCAGCACAGTTCTTC
CDR3: CASSLSAAGAAQFF

size: NA
D: NA
V: TRBV21-1
J: TRBJ1-2
DNA: TGTGCCAGCAGCAAAGTCTCGGGACAGGGGGATCATGGCTACACCTTC
CDR3: CASSKVSGQGDHGYTF

size: NA
D: TRBD2
V: TRBV7-9
J: TRBJ2-3
DNA: TGTGCCAGCAGCATCCCACTAGCGGAGGGGACTAGCACAGATACGCAGTATTTT
CDR3: CASSIPLAEGTSTDTQYF

size: NA
D: NA
V: TRBV18
J: TRBJ2-5
DNA: TGTGCCAGCTCACCAAGGGTGGGAAGTCAAGCAGAAGAGACCCAGTACTTC
CDR3: CASSPRVGSQAEETQYF

size: NA
D: TRBD1
V: TRBV13
J: TRBJ2-5
DNA: TGTGCCAGCAGCCCCGGGACAGGGAGAAGACAAGAGACCCAGTACTTC
CDR3: CASSPGTGRRQETQYF

size: NA
D: NA
V: TRBV5-5
J: TRBJ2-7
DNA: TGTGCCAGCAGCTTCAGCGATTACGAGCAGTACTTC
CDR3: CASSFSDYEQYF

size: NA
D: NA
V: TRBV5-1
J: TRBJ1-5
DNA: TGCGCCAGCAGCCCTAATGGAGCAGGAGGACGGGGACAGCCCCAGCATTTT
CDR3: CASSPNGAGGRGQPQHF

size: NA
D: TRBD2
V: TRBV4-1
J: TRBJ2-7
DNA: TGCGCCAGCAGCCAGGTTAACAGCGGGAGCTTCTCCTACGAGCAGTACTTC
CDR3: CASSQVNSGSFSYEQYF

size: NA
D: TRBD1
V: TRBV28
J: TRBJ2-3
DNA: TGTGCCGGCTCATCCGGGACAGGGGAAAGTGATACGCAGTATTTT
CDR3: CAGSSGTGESDTQYF

size: NA
D: NA
V: TRBV19
J: TRBJ2-7
DNA: TGTGCCAGTACGTCGGTGGGGCTAGGGCGGCAGTACTTC
CDR3: CASTSVGLGRQYF

size: NA
D: TRBD1
V: TRBV7-2
J: TRBJ1-5
DNA: TGTGCCAGCAGCTCCCGGACAGGTTCCAATCAGCCCCAGCATTTT
CDR3: CASSSRTGSNQPQHF

size: NA
D: TRBD2
V: TRBV7-2
J: TRBJ2-7
DNA: TGTGCCAGCAGCCCGGGGACTAGCGGGCCCTACGAGCAGTACTTC
CDR3: CASSPGTSGPYEQYF

size: NA
D: TRBD2
V: TRBV29-1
J: TRBJ2-7
DNA: TGCAGCGTTGAACTAGCGGGGGGGTACGAGCAGTACTTC
CDR3: CSVELAGGYEQYF

size: once
D: TRBD1
V: TRBV14
J: TRBJ1-3
DNA: TGTGCCAGCAGCCCCGGACAGGTTGGAAACACCATATATTTT
CDR3: CASSPGQVGNTIYF

size: NA
D: NA
V: TRBV19
J: TRBJ1-3
DNA: TGTGCCAGTAGCCCCCAGGGGACTAACTCTGGAAACACCATATATTTT
CDR3: CASSPQGTNSGNTIYF

size: once
D: TRBD1
V: TRBV5-1
J: TRBJ1-1
DNA: TGCGCCAGCTCCATTGGGACAGGGGACACTGAAGCTTTCTTT
CDR3: CASSIGTGDTEAFF

size: NA
D: NA
V: TRBV21-1
J: TRBJ2-7
DNA: TGTGCCAGCAGGAAAACCGGGACAGGGACCTACGAGCAGTACTTC
CDR3: CASRKTGTGTYEQYF

size: NA
D: NA
V: TRBV7-8
J: TRBJ2-1
DNA: TGTGCCAGCAGTAGCCAGAACTCAGTCCTTTACAATGAGCAGTTCTTC
CDR3: CASSSQNSVLYNEQFF

size: NA
D: NA
V: TRBV5-1
J: TRBJ2-7
DNA: TGCGCCAGCAGCTATGACTACGAGCAGTACTTC
CDR3: CASSYDYEQYF

size: once
D: TRBD2
V: TRBV10-3
J: TRBJ2-1
DNA: TGTGCCATCAGTGAGTCACTAGCAGCGGGAGTCTACAATGAGCAGTTCTTC
CDR3: CAISESLAAGVYNEQFF

size: NA
D: NA
V: TRBV6-5
J: TRBJ2-4
DNA: TGTGCCACATACGGGGGACAACGGAAAAACATTCAGTACTTC
CDR3: CATYGGQRKNIQYF

size: NA
D: NA
V: TRBV4-2
J: TRBJ1-1
DNA: TGTGCCAGCAGCCAAAACCCACAGGAGATGGTAGGAGCTTTCTTT
CDR3: CASSQNPQEMVGAFF

size: few
D: NA
V: TRBV21-1
J: TRBJ2-1
DNA: TGTGCCAGCAGCCACCGGGACAGGGCGGATGAGCAGTTCTTC
CDR3: CASSHRDRADEQFF

size: NA
D: NA
V: TRBV28
J: TRBJ1-3
DNA: TGTGCCAGCAGTGTCGGAGGAAACACCATATATTTT
CDR3: CASSVGGNTIYF

size: NA
D: NA
V: TRBV9
J: TRBJ2-2
DNA: TGTGCCAGCAGCGTAGCAGGGCGCGGGTTAAACACCGGGGAGCTGTTTTTT
CDR3: CASSVAGRGLNTGELFF

size: NA
D: NA
V: TRBV6-5
J: TRBJ1-2
DNA: TGTGCCAGCAGTTACCGGGGTGCTGGAAACTATGGCTACACCTTC
CDR3: CASSYRGAGNYGYTF

size: NA
D: NA
V: TRBV30
J: TRBJ2-5
DNA: TGTGCCTGGAGTGGGTACCAAGAGACCCAGTACTTC
CDR3: CAWSGYQETQYF